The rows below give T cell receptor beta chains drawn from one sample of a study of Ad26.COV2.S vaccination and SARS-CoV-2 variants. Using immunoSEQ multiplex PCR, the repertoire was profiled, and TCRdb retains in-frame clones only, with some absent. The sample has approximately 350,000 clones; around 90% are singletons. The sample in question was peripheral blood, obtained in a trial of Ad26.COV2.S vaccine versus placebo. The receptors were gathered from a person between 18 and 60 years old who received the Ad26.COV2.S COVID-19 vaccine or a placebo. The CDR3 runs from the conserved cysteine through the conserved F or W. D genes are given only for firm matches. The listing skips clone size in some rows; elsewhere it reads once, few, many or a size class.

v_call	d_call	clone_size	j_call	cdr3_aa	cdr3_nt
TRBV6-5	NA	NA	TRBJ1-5	CASTPRADQPQHF	TGTGCCAGCACCCCCAGGGCCGATCAGCCCCAGCATTTT
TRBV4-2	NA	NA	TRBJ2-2	CASSQGSNTGELFF	TGTGCCAGCAGCCAAGGGTCGAACACCGGGGAGCTGTTTTTT
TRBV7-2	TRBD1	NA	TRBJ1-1	CASSPGQGSLDTEAFF	TGTGCCAGCAGCCCGGGACAGGGGTCATTGGACACTGAAGCTTTCTTT
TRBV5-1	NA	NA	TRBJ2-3	CASSLIGGGPDTQYF	TGCGCCAGCAGCCTGATAGGGGGAGGCCCAGATACGCAGTATTTT
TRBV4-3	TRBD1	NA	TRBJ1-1	CASSQDSGGFRTEAFF	TGCGCCAGCAGCCAAGATTCAGGGGGCTTTAGGACTGAAGCTTTCTTT
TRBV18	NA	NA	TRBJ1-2	CASSPPGRGYTF	TGTGCCAGCTCACCACCCGGCCGCGGCTACACCTTC
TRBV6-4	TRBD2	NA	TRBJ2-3	CASSEASGGPSDTQYF	TGTGCCAGCAGTGAGGCGAGCGGGGGCCCATCAGATACGCAGTATTTT
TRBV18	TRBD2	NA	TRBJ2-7	CASSAGLAGGLYEQYF	TGTGCCAGCTCAGCAGGACTAGCGGGGGGGCTTTACGAGCAGTACTTC
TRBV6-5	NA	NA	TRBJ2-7	CASRSGHPFEQYF	TGTGCCAGCAGATCGGGACACCCTTTTGAGCAGTACTTC
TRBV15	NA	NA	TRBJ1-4	CATSRDPDARNEKLFF	TGTGCCACCAGCAGAGATCCCGACGCCCGTAATGAAAAACTGTTTTTT
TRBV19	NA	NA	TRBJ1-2	CASSQVGEGGYTF	TGTGCCAGTAGCCAGGTGGGGGAAGGGGGCTACACCTTC
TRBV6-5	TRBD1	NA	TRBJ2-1	CATKQGAREQFF	TGTGCCACCAAACAGGGGGCAAGGGAGCAGTTCTTC
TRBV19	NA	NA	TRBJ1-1	CASSIQGLGAFF	TGTGCCAGTAGTATCCAGGGATTGGGGGCTTTCTTT
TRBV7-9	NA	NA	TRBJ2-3	CASSHTRGVMSATQYF	TGTGCCAGCAGCCACACCCGGGGCGTTATGAGTGCTACGCAGTATTTT
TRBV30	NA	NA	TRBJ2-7	CAWTTGTSPYEQYF	TGTGCCTGGACCACCGGGACATCCCCCTACGAGCAGTACTTC
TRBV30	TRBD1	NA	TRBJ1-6	CAWEGQTNSPLHF	TGTGCCTGGGAGGGACAGACTAATTCACCCCTCCACTTT
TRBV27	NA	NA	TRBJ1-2	CASSLNVGGGYGYTF	TGTGCCAGCAGTTTAAACGTGGGCGGAGGCTATGGCTACACCTTC
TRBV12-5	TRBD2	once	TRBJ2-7	CASQPAGVREQYF	TGTGCTAGTCAGCCTGCGGGGGTGCGTGAGCAGTACTTC
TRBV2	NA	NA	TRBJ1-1	CASGQGMNTEAFF	TGTGCCAGCGGGCAGGGAATGAACACTGAAGCTTTCTTT
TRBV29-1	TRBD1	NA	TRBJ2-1	CSAPGQVINEQFF	TGCAGCGCCCCGGGACAGGTAATCAATGAGCAGTTCTTC
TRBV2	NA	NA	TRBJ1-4	CAGGALNEKLFF	TGTGCCGGGGGGGCCCTTAATGAAAAACTGTTTTTT
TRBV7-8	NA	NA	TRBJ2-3	CASSLEGEGPLDTQYF	TGTGCCAGCAGCTTAGAGGGCGAGGGGCCCCTAGATACGCAGTATTTT
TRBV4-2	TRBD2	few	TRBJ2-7	CASSPSSGGPYEQYF	TGTGCCAGCAGCCCCTCGAGCGGGGGCCCTTACGAGCAGTACTTC
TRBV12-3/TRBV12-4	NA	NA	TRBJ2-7	CASTSGRWLEQYF	TGTGCCAGCACCTCGGGGCGCTGGCTCGAGCAGTACTTC
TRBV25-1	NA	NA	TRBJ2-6	CASSESVGYSGANVLTF	TGTGCCAGCAGTGAATCAGTCGGGTACTCTGGGGCCAACGTCCTGACTTTC
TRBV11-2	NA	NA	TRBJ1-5	CASSLGVREPQHF	TGTGCCAGCAGCTTGGGGGTCCGGGAGCCCCAGCATTTT
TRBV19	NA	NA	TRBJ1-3	CASSIGGYTIYF	TGTGCCAGTAGTATCGGGGGTTACACCATATATTTT
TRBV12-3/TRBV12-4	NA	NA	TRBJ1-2	CASSIGFGYTF	TGTGCCAGCAGCATAGGGTTTGGCTACACCTTC
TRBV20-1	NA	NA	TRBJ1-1	CSASEFGAGMDTEAFF	TGCAGTGCTAGTGAATTTGGGGCGGGGATGGACACTGAAGCTTTCTTT
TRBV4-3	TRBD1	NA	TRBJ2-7	CASSSRQGYEQYF	TGCGCCAGCAGCTCACGACAGGGTTACGAGCAGTACTTC
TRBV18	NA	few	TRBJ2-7	CASSPGGVNEQYF	TGTGCCAGCTCACCAGGGGGCGTCAACGAGCAGTACTTC
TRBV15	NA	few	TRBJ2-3	CATSRSAPTQYF	TGTGCCACCAGCAGATCCGCGCCTACGCAGTATTTT
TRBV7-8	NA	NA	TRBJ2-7	CASSRGGTTISYEQYF	TGTGCCAGCAGCCGAGGGGGGACTACCATCTCCTACGAGCAGTACTTC
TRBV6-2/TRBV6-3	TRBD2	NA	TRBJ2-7	CASSSLGLAGPGRYEQYF	TGTGCCAGCAGTTCCCTGGGACTAGCGGGTCCGGGGCGGTACGAGCAGTACTTC
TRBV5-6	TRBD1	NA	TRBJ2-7	CASSLGGTGTYEQYF	TGTGCCAGCAGCTTGGGGGGGACAGGGACCTACGAGCAGTACTTC
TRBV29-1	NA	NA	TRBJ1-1	CSVRDTEAFF	TGCAGCGTTCGAGACACTGAAGCTTTCTTT
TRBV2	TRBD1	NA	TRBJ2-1	CASPGQDGEQFF	TGTGCCAGCCCGGGACAGGACGGTGAGCAGTTCTTC
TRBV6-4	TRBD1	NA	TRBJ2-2	CASRAQGAAGELFF	TGTGCCAGCAGGGCACAGGGGGCGGCCGGGGAGCTGTTTTTT
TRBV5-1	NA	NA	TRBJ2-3	CASSLEVGGTDTQYF	TGCGCCAGCAGCTTGGAGGTGGGAGGCACAGATACGCAGTATTTT
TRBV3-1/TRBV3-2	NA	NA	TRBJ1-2	CASSQEDSQAYGYTF	TGTGCCAGCAGCCAAGAGGACAGCCAGGCCTATGGCTACACCTTC
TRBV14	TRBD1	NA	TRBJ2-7	CASTMTGGSYEQYF	TGTGCCAGCACCATGACAGGGGGTTCCTACGAGCAGTACTTC
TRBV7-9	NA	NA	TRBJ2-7	CASSPSGLQEQYF	TGTGCCAGCAGCCCAAGCGGACTACAGGAGCAGTACTTC
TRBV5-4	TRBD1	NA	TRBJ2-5	CASNAGGAETQYF	TGTGCCAGCAACGCAGGGGGTGCAGAGACCCAGTACTTC
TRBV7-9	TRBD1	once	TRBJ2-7	CASSLNSGQGFYEQYF	TGTGCCAGCAGCTTAAATTCGGGACAGGGTTTCTACGAGCAGTACTTC
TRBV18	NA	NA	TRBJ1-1	CASSPRDLNTEAFF	TGTGCCAGCTCACCAAGGGATCTGAACACTGAAGCTTTCTTT
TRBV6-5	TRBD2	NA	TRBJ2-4	CASTPAGGGTIQYF	TGTGCCAGCACTCCCGCCGGCGGGGGAACCATTCAGTACTTC
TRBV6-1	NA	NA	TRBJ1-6	CASSEASNSPLHF	TGTGCCAGCAGTGAGGCCAGTAATTCACCCCTCCACTTT